One sample yielded the 25 T cell receptor beta chains listed below, sequenced in a study of Graves' ophthalmopathy and Graves' hyperthyroidism. Transcripts of RNA were the source for amplifying TCR beta CDR3 regions. After a first-round RT-PCR with HTBI primers, a second-round multiplex PCR was run. TCRdb reprocessed the multiplex PCR reads with MiXCR, giving one entry per CDR3 protein. The repertoire includes over a million distinct CDR3 sequences, around a third of them detected once, and around 10% sits in the top ten. Input material: peripheral blood or thyroid tissue (not recorded which). Receptors originate from an adult man with Graves' hyperthyroidism.

This clonotype was counted many times. The chain carries TRBV10-2 and TRBJ2-7; maybe TRBD1 (5 bases). The CDR3 extends over 11 amino acids. The V gene lost 4 bases and the J gene lost 5 bases, with 6 bases spanning the gap. Per the germline V gene, CDR1 is WSHSY and CDR2 is SAAADI. CDR3 in DNA: TGCGCCAGCAGTGCCAGGGACGAGCAGTACTTC. Amino acids: CASSARDEQYF.

There are many counts of this clonotype. V gene TRBV25-1 combines with J gene TRBJ2-5; D remains unclear. The CDR3 spans 14 residues. Germline V lookup: CDR1 MGHDK, CDR2 SYGVNS. V lost 6 bases, J lost 2 bases, and 13 bases lay in between. The CDR3 spells CASSEMGWQETQYF. CDR3 in DNA: TGTGCCAGCAGCGAGATGGGGTGGCAAGAGACCCAGTACTTC.

CDR3 loop: CASSLGQGFGGDTGELFF. CDR3 nucleotide sequence: TGTGCCAGCAGTTTGGGACAGGGGTTCGGGGGTGACACCGGGGAGCTGTTTTTT. The chain is built from TRBV12-3 or TRBV12-4 and TRBJ2-2; the match to TRBD1 covers 10 bases. V gave up 3 bases and J gave up 3 bases; unmatched junction bases: 10. The CDR3 contains 18 residues.

The gene calls are TRBV7-2 and TRBJ2-5; D is possibly TRBD1 or TRBD2 (5 bases each). The last part of the DNA fits TRBJ2-7 better; the J call may be wrong. Germline values: CDR1 SGHTA, CDR2 FQGNSA. The CDR3 has 14 amino acids. The CDR3 nucleotides read TGTGCCAGCAGCTTACAGGGACCACACTACGAGCAGTACTTC. Translated, it gives CASSLQGPHYEQYF.

The sample holds many counts of this clonotype. This chain links TRBV5-1 with TRBJ2-5, with D uncertain. This CDR3 spans 15 amino acids. The V gene's germline CDR1 is SGHRS and CDR2 YFSETQ. V dropped 6 bases and J dropped 4 bases, with 19 bases sitting between them. CDR3 loop: CASTRRPIGRETQYF. The CDR3 DNA follows: TGCGCCAGCACCCGAAGGCCCATCGGCAGAGAGACCCAGTACTTC.

The rearrangement uses TRBV20-1 and TRBJ2-7; D is uncertain. This CDR3 region has 12 residues. Between the trimmed V and J ends, which lost 6 bases and 2 bases, there was a span of 11 bases. Looked up from germline, CDR1 is DFQATT and CDR2 is SNEGSKA (reference sequence). CDR3 region: CSAPGRTYEQYF. In DNA form, the CDR3 reads TGCAGTGCCCCGGGCCGCACCTACGAGCAGTACTTC.

This clonotype was seen ten or more times. V is TRBV7-9 and J is TRBJ2-5; D unresolved. The CDR3 length is 16 residues. V dropped 3 bases and J dropped 3 bases, with 17 bases sitting between them. CDR1 is SEHNR, CDR2 FQNEAQ, per germline (reference sequence). CDR3 protein: CASSFGFFGAEETQYF. The CDR3 coding sequence is TGTGCCAGCAGCTTCGGATTCTTCGGAGCTGAAGAGACCCAGTACTTC.

The table lists this clonotype with many counts. This rearrangement joins TRBV19 to TRBJ1-5, with 9 bases lining up with TRBD1. V trimming: 8 bases; J trimming: 5 bases; junction bases outside the gene matches: 4. This CDR3 is built from 13 residues. In germline, CDR1 is LNHDA, CDR2 SQIVND (reference sequence). The CDR3 sequence: CASVRDRDQPQHF. The CDR3 DNA reads as TGTGCCAGTGTGCGGGACAGGGATCAGCCCCAGCATTTT.

This clonotype was found many times. This chain links TRBV10-1 with TRBJ2-7; D ambiguous. The CDR3 is made up of 14 amino acids. Germline V CDR1 and CDR2: WNHNN, SYGVQD (reference sequence). Trimming cost V 0 bases and J 5 bases, with 11 bases left between them. The chain's CDR3 is CASSESSLGNEQYF. The DNA of the CDR3 is TGCGCCAGCAGTGAGTCGAGTCTCGGAAACGAGCAGTACTTC.

This chain connects TRBV19 to TRBJ2-5, with 7 nucleotides matching TRBD1. This CDR3 comprises 12 residues. Trimming cost V 9 bases and J 2 bases; bases outside gene matches: 3. Germline assignment: CDR1 LNHDA and CDR2 SQIVND (reference sequence). The CDR3 here is CARGTAQETQYF. As DNA, the CDR3 is TGTGCCAGGGGGACAGCTCAAGAGACCCAGTACTTC.

J is TRBJ2-7 and V is TRBV24-1; D might be TRBD1 (5 bases). The length of the CDR3 is 13 residues. Trimming cost V 3 bases and J 6 bases, with 11 bases left between them. Germline CDR1 is KGHDR and CDR2 is SFDVKD. CDR3 protein: CATSDVQGPEQYF. The CDR3 nucleotides are TGTGCCACCAGTGATGTCCAGGGCCCCGAGCAGTACTTC.

This clonotype was seen at least ten times. The V call is TRBV5-4, the J call TRBJ1-2, with D possibly TRBD1 on 6 matching bases. From germline, CDR1 is SGHNT and CDR2 YYREEE (reference sequence). Trimming cost V 3 bases and J 8 bases, with 11 bases left between them. CDR3 length equals 12 residues. The CDR3 nucleotides read TGTGCCAGCAGCTGGGGGCAGGGAGGCTACACCTTC. Its protein product is CASSWGQGGYTF.

Many counts were recorded for this clonotype. J is TRBJ2-5 and V is TRBV7-9; TRBD1 agrees at 11 bases. Losses at the gene ends were 5 bases for V and 1 base for J; bases not matched to a gene: 9. The CDR3 runs 17 residues. CDR1 SEHNR and CDR2 FQNEAQ come from the germline V gene (reference sequence). Written as DNA, the CDR3 is TGTGCCAGCAGCCGCACGTTAGGACAGGGGGCCCAAGAGACCCAGTACTTC. Its protein product is CASSRTLGQGAQETQYF.

This clonotype appeared once. The chain has TRBV11-2 and TRBJ1-2, with 8 bases that match TRBD1. From germline, CDR1 is SGHAT and CDR2 FQNNGV. Unmatched junction bases numbered 8, after V lost 7 bases and J lost 4 bases. This CDR3 comprises 14 residues. CDR3 sequence: CASTETGDGYGYTF. The CDR3 DNA reads TGTGCCAGCACCGAGACAGGGGATGGCTATGGCTACACCTTC.

The chain couples TRBV4-1 to TRBJ2-2; D uncertain. The CDR3 length is 15 residues. Germline CDR1 and CDR2: MGHRA and YSYEKL. The ends were cut back, 2 bases at V and 1 base at J, with 8 bases in the middle. The CDR3 protein is CASSQQTQNTGELFF. The CDR3 nucleotides read TGCGCCAGCAGCCAACAGACACAGAACACCGGGGAGCTGTTTTTT.

This clonotype has a count of ten or more. The CDR3 protein is CASSADSGIVKETQYF. CDR3 in DNA: TGTGCCAGCAGTGCAGACTCAGGGATAGTGAAAGAGACCCAGTACTTC. V and J are TRBV7-9 and TRBJ2-5; a weak D match, TRBD1 (5 bases). Germline CDR1 SEHNR, CDR2 FQNEAQ (reference sequence). V was clipped by 6 bases and J by 3 bases, with 20 bases between them. CDR3 length: 16 residues.

This clonotype was observed at least ten times. The V call is TRBV7-3, the J call TRBJ2-2; possible D gene TRBD2, 6 bases. V was trimmed by 5 bases and J by 2 bases, leaving 15 bases between them. Germline V gene sequence: CDR1 SGHTA, CDR2 FQGTGA. CDR3 length: 16 residues. CDR3 DNA: TGTGCCAGCAGCACCCGGAGGGGTTCAAACACCGGGGAGCTGTTTTTT. Its translation: CASSTRRGSNTGELFF.

This clonotype was recorded many times. The chain couples TRBV5-1 to TRBJ2-7, with a possible D match to TRBD2 (5 bases). CDR3 size: 18 residues. V lost 0 bases and J lost 2, with 21 bases in between. Germline V gene data show CDR1 as SGHRS and CDR2 as YFSETQ. CDR3 in DNA: TGCGCCAGCAGCTTGGCGACTCTTGGAGGCCGACGCACCTACGAGCAGTACTTC. Its protein is CASSLATLGGRRTYEQYF.

This clonotype appeared many times. V is TRBV7-2 and J is TRBJ2-6, with D possibly matching TRBD1 (7 bases). V lost 3 bases and J 3 bases, leaving 18 bases between the germline ends. The CDR3 totals 18 residues. Per the germline V gene, CDR1 is SGHTA and CDR2 is FQGNSA. CDR3 nucleotides: TGTGCCAGCAGCTTCCAACAGGGGAGGTTGGTTGGGGCCAACGTCCTGACTTTC. This gives the protein CASSFQQGRLVGANVLTF.

J is TRBJ1-5 and V is TRBV28, with a possible D match to TRBD1 (5 bases). This CDR3 is 16 amino acids long. V lost 3 bases and J lost 1, with 13 bases in between. CDR1 is MDHEN, CDR2 SYDVKM, per germline. CDR3 region: CASSFGGKASNQPQHF. The CDR3 coding sequence is TGTGCCAGCAGTTTTGGGGGAAAGGCGAGCAATCAGCCCCAGCATTTT.

The genes are TRBV10-3 and TRBJ2-7; D remains ambiguous. Gene TRBJ2-1 matches the end of the DNA better, so the J call may be wrong. The germline V gene encodes CDR1 ENHRY and CDR2 SYGVKD. The CDR3 totals 17 residues. CDR3 sequence reads: CAISERTQPLSYNEQFF. The DNA for the CDR3 is TGTGCCATCAGTGAGAGGACCCAACCACTCTCCTACAATGAGCAGTTCTTC.

With regard to this clonotype: A much more abundant neighbour one base away suggests this may be a read error. The chain employs TRBV7-8 and TRBJ1-4; 7 bases agree with TRBD1. The CDR3 loop spans 15 amino acids. In germline, CDR1 is SGHVS, CDR2 FQNEAQ. CDR3 in DNA: TGTACCAGCAGGGACGGACAGGCAACTAATGAAAAACTGTTTTTT. It encodes CTSRDGQATNEKLFF. Based on the CDR3 plus reference TRBV7-8 and TRBJ1-4, the full variable domain is GAGVSQSPRYKVAKRGQDVALRCDPISGHVSLFWYQQALGQGPEFLTYFQNEAQLDKSGLPSDRFFAERPEGSVSTLKIQRTQQEDSAVYLCTSRDGQATNEKLFFGSGTQLSVL.

The V call is TRBV20-1, the J call TRBJ1-5; no clear D gene. The CDR3 runs 13 residues. The germline V gene encodes CDR1 DFQATT and CDR2 SNEGSKA (reference sequence). CDR3 DNA: TGCAGAGTAGAGAGGGCTAGCAATCAGCCCCAGCATTTT. It yields the protein CRVERASNQPQHF.

There are many counts of this clonotype. The junction does not match germline at one end; this may be a read error. The chain links TRBV7-2 to TRBJ2-7; possibly TRBD1 for D (6 bases). Looked up from germline, CDR1 is SGHTA and CDR2 is FQGNSA. This CDR3 has 13 amino acids. The DNA of the CDR3 is TGTGCCAGCAACTTACAGGGATCGGGAGAGCAGTACTTC. It yields the protein CASNLQGSGEQYF.

This clonotype was seen many times. The chain recombines TRBV15 with TRBJ2-5, with D perhaps given as TRBD1 or TRBD2 (5 bases each). Germline CDR1 reads LNHNV; CDR2 reads YYDKDF (reference sequence). Trimming removed 0 bases from V and 5 bases from J, with 16 bases in between. This CDR3 has 16 residues. CDR3 loop: CATSRDGTPSTETQYF. Here the CDR3 DNA reads TGTGCCACCAGCAGAGATGGGACGCCGTCGACCGAGACCCAGTACTTC.